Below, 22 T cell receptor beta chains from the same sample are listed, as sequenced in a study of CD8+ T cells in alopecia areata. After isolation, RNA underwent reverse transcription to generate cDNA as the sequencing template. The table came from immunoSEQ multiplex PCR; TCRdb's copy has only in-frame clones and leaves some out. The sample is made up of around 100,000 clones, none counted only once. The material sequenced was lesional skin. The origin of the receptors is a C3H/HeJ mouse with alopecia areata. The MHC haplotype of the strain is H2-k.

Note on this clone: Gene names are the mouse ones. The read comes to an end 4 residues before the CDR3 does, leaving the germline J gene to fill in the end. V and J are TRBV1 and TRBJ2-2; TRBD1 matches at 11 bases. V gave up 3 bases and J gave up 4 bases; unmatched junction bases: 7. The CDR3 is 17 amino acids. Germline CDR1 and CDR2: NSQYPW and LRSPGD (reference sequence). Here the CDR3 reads CTCSALPGQGGTGQLYF. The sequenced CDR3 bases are TGCACCTGCAGTGCTCTCCCGGGACAGGGGGGCACCGGG.

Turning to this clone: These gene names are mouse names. The part of the CDR3 DNA that was read is TGTGCAAGCACTGGGGGAGAGGACACCGGG. Translation: CASTGGEDTG. The entire CDR3 reads CASTGGEDTGQLYF. The chain uses TRBV16 and TRBJ2-2; 7 bases map to TRBD2. The read halts 4 residues ahead of the CDR3 end, with the missing end drawn from the germline J gene. The CDR3 is made up of 14 amino acids. V shed 7 bases and J 3 bases; nucleotides not matched to a gene: 5. Germline CDR1 SGHSA, CDR2 FRNQAP.

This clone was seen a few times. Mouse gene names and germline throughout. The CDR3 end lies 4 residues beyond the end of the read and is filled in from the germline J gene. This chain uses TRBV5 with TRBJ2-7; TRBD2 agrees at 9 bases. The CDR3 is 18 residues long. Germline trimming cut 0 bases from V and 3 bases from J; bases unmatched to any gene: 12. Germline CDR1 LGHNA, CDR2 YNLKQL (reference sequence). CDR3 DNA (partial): TGTGCCAGCAGCCAAGAGGACTGGGGCACCCCGGCCGTCTAT. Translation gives CASSQEDWGTPAVY. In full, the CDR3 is CASSQEDWGTPAVYEQYF.

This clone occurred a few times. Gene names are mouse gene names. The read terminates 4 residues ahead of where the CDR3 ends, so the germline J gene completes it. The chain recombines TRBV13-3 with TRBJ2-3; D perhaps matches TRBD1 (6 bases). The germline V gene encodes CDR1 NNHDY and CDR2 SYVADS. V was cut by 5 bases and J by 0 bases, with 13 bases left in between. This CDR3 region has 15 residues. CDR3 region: CASRVQGYSAETLYF. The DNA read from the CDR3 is TGTGCCAGCAGGGTTCAGGGGTATAGTGCAGAA.

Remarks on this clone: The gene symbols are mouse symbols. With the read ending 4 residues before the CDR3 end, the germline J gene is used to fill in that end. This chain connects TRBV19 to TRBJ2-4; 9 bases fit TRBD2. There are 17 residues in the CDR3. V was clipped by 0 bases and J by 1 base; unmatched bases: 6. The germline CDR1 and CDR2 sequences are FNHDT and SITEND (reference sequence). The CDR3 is CASSIALAGGGQNTLYF. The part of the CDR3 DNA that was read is TGTGCCAGCAGTATAGCCCTGGCTGGGGGGGGTCAAAAC.

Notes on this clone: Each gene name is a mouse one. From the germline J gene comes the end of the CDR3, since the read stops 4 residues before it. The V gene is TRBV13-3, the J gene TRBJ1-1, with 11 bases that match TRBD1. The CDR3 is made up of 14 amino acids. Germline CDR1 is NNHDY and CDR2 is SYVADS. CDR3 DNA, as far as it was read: TGTGCCAGCAGCCTCGGACAGGGGGCGGGA. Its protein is CASSLGQGAG. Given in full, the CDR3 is CASSLGQGAGEVFF.

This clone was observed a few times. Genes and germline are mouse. Incomplete CDR3 DNA: TGTGCTAGCAGACGGACAGGGGGCAACTCC. This codes for CASRRTGGNS. The full-length CDR3 reads as CASRRTGGNSDYTF. This chain joins TRBV17 and TRBJ1-2; 11 nucleotides agree with TRBD1. The read halts 4 residues ahead of the CDR3 end, with the missing end drawn from the germline J gene. V was clipped by 6 bases and J by 2 bases; unmatched bases: 2. Germline loops: CDR1 MNHDT, CDR2 YYDKIL. This CDR3 is built from 14 residues.

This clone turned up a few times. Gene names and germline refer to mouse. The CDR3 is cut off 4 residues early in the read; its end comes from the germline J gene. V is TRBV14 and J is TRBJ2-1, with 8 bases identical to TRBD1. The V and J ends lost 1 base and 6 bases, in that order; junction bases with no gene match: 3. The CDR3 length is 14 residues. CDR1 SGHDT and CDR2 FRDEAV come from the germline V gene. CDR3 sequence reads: CASSFTQGAAEQFF. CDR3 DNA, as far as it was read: TGTGCCAGCAGTTTCACCCAGGGGGCTGCT.

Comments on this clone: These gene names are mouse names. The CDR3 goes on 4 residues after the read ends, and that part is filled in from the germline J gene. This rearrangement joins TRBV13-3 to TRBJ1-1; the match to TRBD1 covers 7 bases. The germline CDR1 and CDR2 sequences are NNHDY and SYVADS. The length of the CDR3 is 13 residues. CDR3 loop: CASSYTGEGEVFF. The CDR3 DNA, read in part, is TGTGCCAGCAGTTACACAGGGGAAGGA.

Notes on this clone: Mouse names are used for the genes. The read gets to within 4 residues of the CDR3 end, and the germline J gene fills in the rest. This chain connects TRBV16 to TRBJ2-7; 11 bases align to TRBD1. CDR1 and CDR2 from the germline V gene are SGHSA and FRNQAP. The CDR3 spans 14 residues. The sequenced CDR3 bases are TGTGCAAGCAGCCCTGGGACAGGGGGGAAT. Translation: CASSPGTGGN. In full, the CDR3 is CASSPGTGGNEQYF.

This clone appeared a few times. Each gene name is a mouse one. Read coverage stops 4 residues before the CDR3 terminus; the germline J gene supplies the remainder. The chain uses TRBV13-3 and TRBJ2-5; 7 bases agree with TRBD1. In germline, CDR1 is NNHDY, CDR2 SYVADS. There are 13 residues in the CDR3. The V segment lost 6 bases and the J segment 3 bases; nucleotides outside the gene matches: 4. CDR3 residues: CASNDRAQDTQYF. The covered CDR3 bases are TGTGCCAGCAACGACAGGGCGCAAGAC.

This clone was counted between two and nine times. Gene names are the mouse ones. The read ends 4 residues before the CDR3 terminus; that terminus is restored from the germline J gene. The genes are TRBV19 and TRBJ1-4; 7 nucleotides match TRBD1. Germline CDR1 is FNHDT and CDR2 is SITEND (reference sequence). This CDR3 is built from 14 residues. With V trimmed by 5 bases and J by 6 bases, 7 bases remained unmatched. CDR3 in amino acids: CASRRRGRDERLFF. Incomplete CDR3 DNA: TGTGCCAGCAGGAGGAGGGGGCGCGACGAA.

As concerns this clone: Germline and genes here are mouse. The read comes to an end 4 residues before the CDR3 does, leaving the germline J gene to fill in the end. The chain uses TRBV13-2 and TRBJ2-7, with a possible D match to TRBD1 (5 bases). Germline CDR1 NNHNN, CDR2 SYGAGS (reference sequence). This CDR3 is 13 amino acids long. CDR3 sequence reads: CASGDATDYEQYF. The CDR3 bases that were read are TGTGCCAGCGGTGATGCGACAGATTAT.

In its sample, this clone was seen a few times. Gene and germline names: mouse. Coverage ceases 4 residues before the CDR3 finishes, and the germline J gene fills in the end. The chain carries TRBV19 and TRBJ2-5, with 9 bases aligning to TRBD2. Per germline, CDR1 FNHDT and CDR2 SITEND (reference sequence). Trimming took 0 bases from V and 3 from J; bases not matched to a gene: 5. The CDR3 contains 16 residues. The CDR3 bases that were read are TGTGCCAGCAGTATAGGCTCCGGGACTGGGCAAGAC. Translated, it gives CASSIGSGTGQD. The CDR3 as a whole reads CASSIGSGTGQDTQYF.

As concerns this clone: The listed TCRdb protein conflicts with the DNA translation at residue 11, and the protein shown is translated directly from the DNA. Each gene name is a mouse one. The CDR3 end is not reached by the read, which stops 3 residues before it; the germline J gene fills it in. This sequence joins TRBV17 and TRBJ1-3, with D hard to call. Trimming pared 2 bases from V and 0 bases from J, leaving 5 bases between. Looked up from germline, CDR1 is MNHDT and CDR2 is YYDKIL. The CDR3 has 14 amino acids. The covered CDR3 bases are TGTGCTAGCAGTAGAATCTCTTCTGGAAATACG. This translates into CASSRISSGNT. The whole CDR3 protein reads CASSRISSGNTLYF.

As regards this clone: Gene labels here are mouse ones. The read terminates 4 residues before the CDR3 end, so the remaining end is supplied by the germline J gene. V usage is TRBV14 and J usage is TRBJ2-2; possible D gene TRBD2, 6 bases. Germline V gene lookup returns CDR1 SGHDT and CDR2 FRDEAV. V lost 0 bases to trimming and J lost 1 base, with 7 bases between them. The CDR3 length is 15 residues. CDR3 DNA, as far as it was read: TGTGCCAGCAGTTTCTCTGGGGAAAACACCGGG. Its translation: CASSFSGENTG. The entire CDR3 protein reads CASSFSGENTGQLYF.

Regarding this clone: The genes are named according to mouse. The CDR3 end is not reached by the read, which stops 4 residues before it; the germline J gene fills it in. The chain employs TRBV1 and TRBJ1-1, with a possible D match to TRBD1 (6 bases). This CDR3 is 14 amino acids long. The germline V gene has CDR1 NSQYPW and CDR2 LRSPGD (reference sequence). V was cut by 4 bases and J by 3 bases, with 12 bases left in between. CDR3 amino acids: CTCSVGQKDTEVFF. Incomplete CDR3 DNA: TGCACCTGCAGTGTCGGACAGAAGGACACA.

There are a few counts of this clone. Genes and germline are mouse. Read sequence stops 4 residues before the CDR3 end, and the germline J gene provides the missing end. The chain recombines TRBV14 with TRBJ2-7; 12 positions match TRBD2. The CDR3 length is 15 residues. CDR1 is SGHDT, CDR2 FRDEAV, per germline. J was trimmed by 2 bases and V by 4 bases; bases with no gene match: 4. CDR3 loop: CASSPDWGGAYEQYF. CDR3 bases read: TGTGCCAGCAGTCCCGACTGGGGGGGCGCCTAT.

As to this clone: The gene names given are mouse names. The sequenced part of the CDR3 DNA is TGTGCCAGCTCCCTACTGGGGGGGTCCTAT. It yields the protein CASSLLGGSY. The CDR3 reads in full as CASSLLGGSYEQYF. The chain combines TRBV12-2 with TRBJ2-7; 10 nucleotides line up with TRBD2. The read finishes 4 residues shy of the CDR3 end, and the germline J gene is used to complete it. The J segment lost 1 base and the V segment lost 4 bases, leaving 3 bases of the junction unmatched. This CDR3 region has 14 residues. Germline CDR1 SGHLS, CDR2 HYDKME.

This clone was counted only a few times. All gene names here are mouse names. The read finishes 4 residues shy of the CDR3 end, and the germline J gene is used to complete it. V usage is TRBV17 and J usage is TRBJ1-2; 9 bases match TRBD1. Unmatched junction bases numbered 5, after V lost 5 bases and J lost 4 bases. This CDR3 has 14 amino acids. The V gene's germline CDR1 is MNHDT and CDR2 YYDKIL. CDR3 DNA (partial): TGTGCTAGCAGTGCCGGGACAGGGACCTCC. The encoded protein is CASSAGTGTS. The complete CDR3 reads CASSAGTGTSDYTF.

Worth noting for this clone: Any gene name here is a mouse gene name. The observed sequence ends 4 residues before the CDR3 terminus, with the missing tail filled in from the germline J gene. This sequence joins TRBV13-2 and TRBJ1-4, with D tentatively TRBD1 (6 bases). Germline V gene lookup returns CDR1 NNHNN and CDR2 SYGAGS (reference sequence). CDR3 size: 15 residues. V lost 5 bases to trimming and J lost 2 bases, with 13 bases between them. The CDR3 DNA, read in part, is TGTGCCAGCGGACCTCCGGGACAATCCAACGAA. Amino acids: CASGPPGQSNE. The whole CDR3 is CASGPPGQSNERLFF.

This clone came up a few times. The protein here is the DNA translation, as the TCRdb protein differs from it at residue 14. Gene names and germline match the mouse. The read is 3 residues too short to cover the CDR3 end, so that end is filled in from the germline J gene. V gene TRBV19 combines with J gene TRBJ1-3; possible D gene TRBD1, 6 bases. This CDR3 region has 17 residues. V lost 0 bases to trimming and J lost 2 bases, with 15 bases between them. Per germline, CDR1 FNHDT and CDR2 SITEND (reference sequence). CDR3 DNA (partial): TGTGCCAGCAGTATAGAGTCGGGGAGGGGGACTGGAAATACG. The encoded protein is CASSIESGRGTGNT. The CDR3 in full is CASSIESGRGTGNTLYF.